Shown below are 14 T cell receptor beta chains from a single sample sequenced in a study of shared clonotypes between healthy human individuals. Libraries were prepared by immunoSEQ multiplex PCR; TCRdb keeps only in-frame clonotypes and omits some of them. The repertoire holds approximately 590,000 clones, with just under 97% as singletons. Naive CD8 cells comprised CD45RO-negative, CCR7-positively selected cells, excluding terminally differentiated effector memory CD45RA+ cells. The sequenced material came from naive CD8+ T cells sorted from blood. The receptors here all came from a woman between 25 and 40 years old in good health.

Regarding this clone: An end of the junction does not agree with germline; a read error may underlie this. This chain joins TRBV6-5 and TRBJ2-1; D is unclear. This CDR3 region has 12 residues. Germline CDR1 and CDR2: MNHEY and SVGAGI. The CDR3 is CASSYSNNEQFF. The CDR3 bases are TGTGCCAGCAGTTACTCCAACAATGAGCAGTTCTTC.

CDR3 residues: CASSQGGTQPQHF. The CDR3 nucleotides are TGTGCCAGCTCACAGGGGGGTACTCAGCCCCAGCATTTT. The V and J genes are TRBV25-1 and TRBJ1-5; 8 bases fit TRBD1. CDR1 and CDR2 (germline): MGHDK, SYGVNS. The CDR3 consists of 13 residues. Germline trimming cut 8 bases from V and 6 bases from J; bases unmatched to any gene: 6.

This chain joins TRBV7-8 and TRBJ2-7, with TRBD2 as a possible D gene (5 bases). The CDR3 runs 14 residues. Germline V CDR1 and CDR2: SGHVS, FQNEAQ. The V end lost 5 bases, the J end lost 5 bases, and 16 bases lay between the germline ends. The CDR3 DNA follows: TGTGCCAGCAGCGGTACCCGGGGTTTCGACGAGCAGTACTTC. Translated, it gives CASSGTRGFDEQYF.

CDR3 in amino acids: CASSLARTYEQYF. The CDR3 nucleotides read TGTGCCAGCAGCTTAGCCCGGACCTACGAGCAGTACTTC. The chain links TRBV7-8 to TRBJ2-7, with D hard to call. From germline, CDR1 is SGHVS and CDR2 FQNEAQ. The V end lost 0 bases, the J end lost 2 bases, and 5 bases lay between the germline ends. The CDR3 is made up of 13 amino acids.

The V call is TRBV28, the J call TRBJ1-2; 7 bases map to TRBD1. The CDR3 is 15 residues long. V shed 6 bases, J shed 4 bases, and the junction held 11 bases outside the gene matches. Germline lookup yields CDR1 MDHEN and CDR2 SYDVKM. Here the CDR3 reads CASRLRGVQSYGYTF. CDR3 DNA sequence: TGTGCCAGCAGACTCAGGGGGGTCCAGAGCTATGGCTACACCTTC.

The CDR3 sequence is CASSLEWDSAYNEQFF. Here the CDR3 DNA reads TGTGCCAGCAGCTTAGAGTGGGACTCGGCCTACAATGAGCAGTTCTTC. This chain links TRBV11-2 with TRBJ2-1; TRBD2 is a possible D gene (6 bases). Germline CDR1 is SGHAT and CDR2 is FQNNGV. The CDR3 spans 16 residues. V was pared by 0 bases and J by 2 bases, with 11 bases between.

CDR3 loop: CASSYNSRVVQPQHF. The CDR3 bases are TGTGCCAGCAGTTACAATAGCAGGGTCGTTCAGCCCCAGCATTTT. The chain recombines TRBV6-6 with TRBJ1-5; tentatively, D is TRBD1 (5 bases). V was clipped by 2 bases and J by 6 bases, with 14 bases between them. Germline CDR1 and CDR2: MNHNY and SVGAGI (reference sequence). The CDR3 is made up of 15 amino acids.

The chain carries TRBV7-9 and TRBJ2-1, with TRBD2 matching over 9 bases. Germline V gene data show CDR1 as SEHNR and CDR2 as FQNEAQ (reference sequence). This CDR3 is built from 12 residues. Trimming took 10 bases from V and 7 from J; bases not matched to a gene: 5. The CDR3 sequence is CAISSGTNEQFF. CDR3 sequence (DNA): TGTGCCATATCTAGCGGGACGAATGAGCAGTTCTTC.

This chain uses TRBV27 with TRBJ2-5, with 10 nucleotides matching TRBD1. The junction had 7 bases not matched to a gene; V was cut back by 5 bases and J by 4 bases. The CDR3 runs 15 residues. Germline V CDR1 and CDR2: MNHEY, SMNVEV (reference sequence). The CDR3 reads CASSPWTGGRETQYF. CDR3 nucleotides: TGTGCCAGCAGTCCCTGGACAGGGGGGCGAGAGACCCAGTACTTC.

This chain connects TRBV11-2 to TRBJ2-3; possible D gene TRBD2, 6 bases. The CDR3 runs 17 residues. Trimming cost V 4 bases and J 2 bases, with 19 bases left between them. Germline V gene data show CDR1 as SGHAT and CDR2 as FQNNGV. The CDR3 reads CASSSDVAGPLTDTQYF. DNA of the CDR3: TGTGCCAGCAGCTCAGACGTGGCGGGACCCCTCACAGATACGCAGTATTTT.

The gene calls are TRBV28 and TRBJ2-3; D unresolved. The CDR3 sequence is 14 residues long. Germline assignment: CDR1 MDHEN and CDR2 SYDVKM. Trimming shortened V by 5 bases and J by 3 bases, and 12 bases separated the two germline ends. The CDR3 loop is CASSPVGITDTQYF. The CDR3 DNA sequence: TGTGCCAGCAGTCCCGTGGGGATTACAGATACGCAGTATTTT.

The sample holds one count of this clone. V is TRBV5-1 and J is TRBJ1-1, with D possibly being TRBD1 (5 bases). CDR3 length: 13 amino acids. CDR1 is SGHRS and CDR2 is YFSETQ in the germline V gene. V was clipped by 5 bases and J by 4 bases, with 12 bases between them. The CDR3 spells CASRGPGGTEAFF. Written as DNA, the CDR3 is TGCGCCAGCAGGGGGCCCGGGGGCACTGAAGCTTTCTTT.

The gene calls are TRBV19 and TRBJ2-7, with 10 bases aligning to TRBD2. The CDR3 extends over 15 amino acids. V shed 5 bases, J shed 3 bases, and the junction held 7 bases outside the gene matches. Per the germline V gene, CDR1 is LNHDA and CDR2 is SQIVND (reference sequence). CDR3 in DNA: TGTGCCAGTAGTGTCCGACTAGCGGGCCGCTACGAGCAGTACTTC. It encodes CASSVRLAGRYEQYF.

The DNA of the CDR3 is TGTGCCAGCAGGCCCCTTACCGGGACAGGGACGAATTCACCCCTCCACTTT. Translating it yields CASRPLTGTGTNSPLHF. This chain links TRBV28 with TRBJ1-6; 9 bases are shared with TRBD1. The CDR3 runs 17 residues. Germline lookup yields CDR1 MDHEN and CDR2 SYDVKM. The V segment lost 6 bases and the J segment 7 bases; nucleotides outside the gene matches: 13.